Listed here are 17 T cell receptor beta chains from one sample, sequenced in a study of CD8+CD57+ T cells in acquired aplastic anemia. In patients chosen for sequencing, flow cytometry had shown CD8+CD57+ cell expansion. The study profiled TCR beta VDJ and CDR3 using genomic DNA as template. Using its own MiXCR run on the reads, TCRdb lists one record per CDR3 protein. The table includes under 500,000 distinct CDR3 sequences, about a third detected once. Sequenced sample: sorted CD4+, CD8+, or CD8+CD57+ T cells (not recorded which) from PBMCs. The receptors were sampled from a human donor with aplastic anemia.

This clonotype showed up many times. The chain couples TRBV29-1 to TRBJ2-2; 7 nucleotides line up with TRBD2. This CDR3 has 14 amino acids. CDR1 is SQVTM and CDR2 is ANQGSEA in the germline V gene. Here the CDR3 reads CRSPRGRDTGELFF. The CDR3 region has the DNA TGCCGTTCGCCTAGAGGGAGGGACACCGGGGAGCTGTTTTTT.

This clonotype has more than one count but fewer than ten. This chain joins TRBV10-2 and TRBJ2-3; weak D call: TRBD1 (6 bases). Germline assignment: CDR1 WSHSY and CDR2 SAAADI. Between the trimmed V and J ends, which lost 4 bases and 1 base, there was a span of 21 bases. The CDR3 extends over 18 amino acids. CDR3 protein: CASSGPIGTPERTDTQYF. In DNA form, the CDR3 reads TGCGCCAGCAGTGGACCTATCGGGACACCCGAGCGCACAGATACGCAGTATTTT.

This clonotype was counted a single time. This chain links TRBV20-1 with TRBJ1-2; D gene uncertain. The CDR3 has 10 amino acids. The germline gives CDR1 DFQATT, CDR2 SNEGSKA (reference sequence). The germline V and J ends were trimmed by 4 bases and 8 bases, with 8 bases remaining between them. The CDR3 loop reads CSATSPGYTF. As DNA, the CDR3 is TGCAGTGCTACTAGTCCGGGCTACACCTTC.

This clonotype has a handful of counts. The chain uses TRBV5-1 and TRBJ2-7; a possible D gene is TRBD1 (5 bases). Trimming stripped 3 bases from V and 6 bases from J, with 10 bases between. From germline, CDR1 is SGHRS and CDR2 YFSETQ. This CDR3 contains 12 residues. The CDR3 DNA sequence: TGCGCCAGCAGCTCGTCAGGGCCCGAGCAGTACTTC. This encodes CASSSSGPEQYF.

CDR3 nucleotides: TGTGCCAGCAGCTCGGGGGACAGGGGAAACGAGCAGTACTTC. It encodes CASSSGDRGNEQYF. The chain carries TRBV7-8 and TRBJ2-7, with 10 bases that match TRBD1. This CDR3 has 14 residues. Trimming removed 4 bases from V and 5 bases from J; junction bases left unmatched: 5. The germline V gene encodes CDR1 SGHVS and CDR2 FQNEAQ.

This rearrangement joins TRBV7-9 to TRBJ2-7; 8 positions agree with TRBD1. The trim removed 3 bases at V and 5 bases at J, leaving 15 bases unmatched. Germline loops: CDR1 SEHNR, CDR2 FQNEAQ (reference sequence). The CDR3 is 17 amino acids. CDR3 nucleotide sequence: TGTGCCAGCAGCTTGGCCTCTTTAGGACAGGGTGTCGACGAGCAGTACTTC. It encodes CASSLASLGQGVDEQYF.

This chain connects TRBV10-2 to TRBJ2-1, with 9 nucleotides matching TRBD1. The J segment lost 1 base and the V segment lost 4 bases, leaving 8 bases of the junction unmatched. Looked up from germline, CDR1 is WSHSY and CDR2 is SAAADI. This CDR3 has 17 amino acids. Written as DNA, the CDR3 is TGCGCCAGCAGTGTACAGGGGGCACGTGGATCCTACAATGAGCAGTTCTTC. Its translation: CASSVQGARGSYNEQFF.

This chain links TRBV10-3 with TRBJ1-3; D call uncertain. The germline gives CDR1 ENHRY, CDR2 SYGVKD. The CDR3 covers 14 residues. V was shortened by 10 bases and J by 0 bases, with 13 bases between the two germline ends. CDR3 loop: CASRSASSGNTIYF. The DNA of the CDR3 is TGTGCCAGCAGATCTGCAAGCTCTGGAAACACCATATATTTT.

This rearrangement joins TRBV7-2 to TRBJ2-2; the match to TRBD1 covers 8 bases. Looked up from germline, CDR1 is SGHTA and CDR2 is FQGNSA. The CDR3 is 15 amino acids. The ends lost 4 bases at V and 5 bases at J; junction bases unmatched: 6. In DNA form, the CDR3 reads TGTGCCAGCAGCTGGGCCGGACAGGGAACCGGGGAGCTGTTTTTT. Residues: CASSWAGQGTGELFF.

This clonotype was recorded a few times. The rearrangement uses TRBV25-1 and TRBJ2-1, with 10 nucleotides matching TRBD1. Unmatched junction bases numbered 8, after V lost 4 bases and J lost 8 bases. The V gene's germline CDR1 is MGHDK and CDR2 SYGVNS. The CDR3 extends over 15 amino acids. The CDR3 nucleotides are TGTGCCAGCAGTGCGGACAGGGGGATTCTCGATGAGCAGTTCTTC. Its translation is CASSADRGILDEQFF.

This clonotype showed up just once. The chain has TRBV10-3 and TRBJ1-1; 11 positions agree with TRBD1. Germline V gene data show CDR1 as ENHRY and CDR2 as SYGVKD. Trimming cost V 6 bases and J 2 bases; bases outside gene matches: 8. The CDR3 sequence is 16 residues long. The CDR3 DNA follows: TGTGCCATCAGCCAGGGACAGGGGGGGCGAAACACTGAAGCTTTCTTT. As protein: CAISQGQGGRNTEAFF.

This clonotype was observed at least ten times. The V and J genes are TRBV7-7 and TRBJ2-3; 10 positions match TRBD2. The germline CDR1 and CDR2 sequences are SSHAT and FNYEAQ (reference sequence). This CDR3 comprises 13 residues. As DNA, the CDR3 is TGTTCATCTAGCGGGGGACCGGCAGATACGCAGTATTTT. This gives the protein CSSSGGPADTQYF.

This clonotype was picked up many times. CDR3: CASRPDEGTGYTF. The CDR3 region has the DNA TGTGCCAGCAGACCAGACGAAGGAACGGGCTACACCTTC. This chain links TRBV6-1 with TRBJ1-2; D unresolved. This CDR3 is built from 13 residues. Germline CDR1 and CDR2: MNHNS and SASEGT. Trimming removed 6 bases from V and 8 bases from J, with 16 bases in between.

The table lists this clonotype with many counts. The gene calls are TRBV15 and TRBJ1-6; D is possibly TRBD1 (5 bases). The germline CDR1 and CDR2 sequences are LNHNV and YYDKDF (reference sequence). The CDR3 sequence is 16 residues long. Trimming cost V 3 bases and J 10 bases, with 19 bases left between them. DNA of the CDR3: TGTGCCACCAGCAGGACCACCGGGACCGGCGCCTCACCCCTCCACTTT. Its protein product is CATSRTTGTGASPLHF.

This clonotype was counted only a few times. The chain is built from TRBV20-1 and TRBJ2-5, with 12 bases matching TRBD2. The CDR3 covers 14 residues. From germline, CDR1 is DFQATT and CDR2 SNEGSKA (reference sequence). Trimming removed 5 bases from V and 3 bases from J; junction bases left unmatched: 4. The CDR3 is CSAVRTSGEETQYF. The CDR3 nucleotides are TGCAGTGCTGTGCGGACTAGCGGGGAAGAGACCCAGTACTTC.

This rearrangement joins TRBV5-1 to TRBJ2-1, with TRBD1 matching 7 bases. CDR1 SGHRS and CDR2 YFSETQ come from the germline V gene. Trimming took 2 bases from V and 14 from J; bases not matched to a gene: 4. The CDR3 consists of 11 residues. CDR3 DNA sequence: TGCGCCAGCAGCTTACAGGGGTTGGAGTTCTTC. It translates to CASSLQGLEFF.

About this clonotype itself: This may be a read error: a much more frequent sequence differs by one nucleotide. The gene calls are TRBV2 and TRBJ2-1; no definite D call. The CDR3 is made up of 12 amino acids. CDR1 is SNHLY, CDR2 FYNNEI, per germline. The CDR3, as DNA: TGTGCCAGCAGTGTATCTGCCTATGATCAGTTCTTC. It is translated as CASSVSAYDQFF.